These T cell receptor beta chains were read from a single sample in a study of blood T cells in healthy people across ages. A single record per CDR3 protein comes from TCRdb applying MiXCR to the 5' RACE reads. The table lists approximately 1.5 million distinct CDR3 sequences, approximately 42% of them singletons. Source material: blood. The origin of the receptors is a woman aged 18-29 years in good health. Each CDR3 is given with its conserved first and last residue. The D gene is left open where the match is weak. Clone size is shown for a subset of rows, as once, few, many or a class of expanded clone.

j_gene: TRBJ2-5; d_gene: .; abundance: .; v_gene: TRBV10-3; CDR3aa: CAISVQAGLQETQYF; CDR3nt: TGTGCCATCAGTGTTCAAGCAGGGCTACAAGAGACCCAGTACTTC
j_gene: TRBJ2-3; d_gene: .; abundance: few; v_gene: TRBV9; CDR3aa: CASSVVGRSTDTQYF; CDR3nt: TGTGCCAGCAGCGTAGTGGGTCGCAGCACAGATACGCAGTATTTT
j_gene: TRBJ2-7; d_gene: .; abundance: .; v_gene: TRBV4-3; CDR3aa: CASSQDGVSDSYEQYF; CDR3nt: TGCGCCAGCAGCCAAGATGGGGTATCGGACTCCTACGAGCAGTACTTC
j_gene: TRBJ1-1; d_gene: .; abundance: .; v_gene: TRBV7-9; CDR3aa: CASRDGKLEAFF; CDR3nt: TGTGCCAGCAGGGACGGTAAGCTTGAAGCTTTCTTT
j_gene: TRBJ2-7; d_gene: .; abundance: .; v_gene: TRBV20-1; CDR3aa: CSATLRATYEQYF; CDR3nt: TGCAGTGCTACCCTGCGGGCCACCTACGAGCAGTACTTC
j_gene: TRBJ1-2; d_gene: .; abundance: few; v_gene: TRBV29-1; CDR3aa: CSVDRNFYGYTF; CDR3nt: TGCAGCGTTGACCGCAACTTCTATGGCTACACCTTC
j_gene: TRBJ2-5; d_gene: TRBD1; abundance: few; v_gene: TRBV11-2; CDR3aa: CASSLVVGGGETQYF; CDR3nt: TGTGCCAGCAGCTTAGTTGTAGGGGGCGGTGAGACCCAGTACTTC
j_gene: TRBJ1-3; d_gene: .; abundance: .; v_gene: TRBV5-6; CDR3aa: CASSLMNPGNTIYF; CDR3nt: TGTGCCAGCAGCTTGATGAACCCTGGAAACACCATATATTTT
j_gene: TRBJ1-4; d_gene: .; abundance: .; v_gene: TRBV10-3; CDR3aa: CAISSINQKLFF; CDR3nt: TGTGCCATTTCCTCGATAAATCAAAAACTGTTTTTT
j_gene: TRBJ1-4; d_gene: TRBD1; abundance: .; v_gene: TRBV9; CDR3aa: CASSVRDRSNEKLFF; CDR3nt: TGTGCCAGCAGCGTCCGGGACAGATCTAATGAAAAACTGTTTTTT
j_gene: TRBJ2-7; d_gene: TRBD1; abundance: .; v_gene: TRBV20-1; CDR3aa: CSARDYLSGGAELYEQYF; CDR3nt: TGCAGTGCTAGAGACTACCTCTCAGGGGGCGCAGAATTATACGAGCAGTACTTC
j_gene: TRBJ2-3; d_gene: .; abundance: .; v_gene: TRBV6-5; CDR3aa: CASSYSTVPDTQYF; CDR3nt: TGTGCCAGCAGTTACTCGACGGTCCCAGATACGCAGTATTTT
j_gene: TRBJ1-2; d_gene: .; abundance: .; v_gene: TRBV6-5; CDR3aa: CASRPSRLGRGYTF; CDR3nt: TGTGCCAGCAGGCCCTCCCGATTGGGGCGAGGCTACACCTTC
j_gene: TRBJ2-7; d_gene: TRBD1; abundance: .; v_gene: TRBV6-5; CDR3aa: CASRKPGTAPCTYEQYF; CDR3nt: TGTGCCAGCCGTAAACCCGGGACAGCACCCTGTACCTACGAGCAGTACTTC
j_gene: TRBJ2-1; d_gene: TRBD2; abundance: .; v_gene: TRBV6-6; CDR3aa: CASSSRLAGHEQFF; CDR3nt: TGTGCCAGCAGTTCGCGACTAGCGGGTCATGAGCAGTTCTTC
j_gene: TRBJ2-7; d_gene: .; abundance: .; v_gene: TRBV20-1; CDR3aa: CSARETGYAGPYNEQYF; CDR3nt: TGCAGTGCTAGAGAGACGGGGTATGCGGGGCCCTACAATGAGCAGTACTTC
j_gene: TRBJ2-7; d_gene: TRBD1; abundance: .; v_gene: TRBV20-1; CDR3aa: CSARPGTGLTEQYF; CDR3nt: TGCAGTGCTAGGCCCGGGACAGGCCTTACCGAGCAGTACTTC
j_gene: TRBJ2-3; d_gene: .; abundance: .; v_gene: TRBV5-1; CDR3aa: CASSLDSGRDTQYF; CDR3nt: TGCGCCAGCAGCTTGGATTCGGGAAGAGATACGCAGTATTTT
j_gene: TRBJ2-3; d_gene: .; abundance: .; v_gene: TRBV2; CDR3aa: CASSDEGGDTQYF; CDR3nt: TGTGCCAGCAGTGACGAGGGCGGGGATACGCAGTATTTT
j_gene: TRBJ2-2; d_gene: .; abundance: .; v_gene: TRBV7-9; CDR3aa: CASSWAPGELFF; CDR3nt: TGTGCCAGCAGCTGGGCCCCTGGGGAGCTGTTTTTT
j_gene: TRBJ1-1; d_gene: .; abundance: .; v_gene: TRBV6-6; CDR3aa: CASRADYREAFF; CDR3nt: TGTGCCAGCAGGGCGGACTACCGGGAGGCTTTCTTT
j_gene: TRBJ1-1; d_gene: TRBD1; abundance: few; v_gene: TRBV12-3/TRBV12-4; CDR3aa: CASSLRQGENTEAFF; CDR3nt: TGTGCCAGCAGTCTACGACAGGGGGAGAACACTGAAGCTTTCTTT
j_gene: TRBJ2-1; d_gene: TRBD2; abundance: once; v_gene: TRBV9; CDR3aa: CASSARDYLYNEQFF; CDR3nt: TGTGCCAGCAGCGCTAGGGACTACCTCTACAATGAGCAGTTCTTC
j_gene: TRBJ1-2; d_gene: .; abundance: .; v_gene: TRBV2; CDR3aa: CASSEVSGRSGYTF; CDR3nt: TGTGCCAGCAGTGAAGTATCTGGGAGATCCGGCTACACCTTC
j_gene: TRBJ1-2; d_gene: .; abundance: .; v_gene: TRBV10-3; CDR3aa: CAISDGAVYGYTF; CDR3nt: TGTGCCATCAGTGACGGGGCAGTCTATGGCTACACCTTC
j_gene: TRBJ1-2; d_gene: TRBD1; abundance: once; v_gene: TRBV3-1; CDR3aa: CAGSPNAGTDIGGYTF; CDR3nt: TGTGCCGGCAGCCCTAACGCCGGGACAGATATTGGAGGCTACACCTTC
j_gene: TRBJ2-5; d_gene: TRBD2; abundance: .; v_gene: TRBV4-1; CDR3aa: CASSPGLADPQETQYF; CDR3nt: TGCGCCAGCAGCCCGGGACTAGCGGACCCCCAAGAGACCCAGTACTTC
j_gene: TRBJ2-3; d_gene: .; abundance: .; v_gene: TRBV10-3; CDR3aa: CAILALDTQYF; CDR3nt: TGTGCCATCTTGGCGTTAGATACGCAGTATTTT
j_gene: TRBJ1-5; d_gene: TRBD1; abundance: many; v_gene: TRBV5-1; CDR3aa: CASSEQGAVNQPQHF; CDR3nt: TGCGCCAGCAGCGAACAGGGGGCGGTCAATCAGCCCCAGCATTTT
j_gene: TRBJ2-7; d_gene: .; abundance: once; v_gene: TRBV10-3; CDR3aa: CAISEGRGGSKNEQYF; CDR3nt: TGTGCCATCAGTGAGGGAAGGGGGGGGAGTAAGAATGAGCAGTACTTC
j_gene: TRBJ2-7; d_gene: .; abundance: .; v_gene: TRBV15; CDR3aa: CATSREPFYEQYF; CDR3nt: TGTGCCACCAGCAGAGAACCCTTTTACGAGCAGTACTTC
j_gene: TRBJ1-2; d_gene: .; abundance: few; v_gene: TRBV6-5; CDR3aa: CASSYSDGDGYTF; CDR3nt: TGTGCCAGCAGTTACTCCGACGGGGATGGCTACACCTTC
j_gene: TRBJ2-7; d_gene: .; abundance: .; v_gene: TRBV7-2; CDR3aa: CASSPGLRRYEQYF; CDR3nt: TGTGCCAGCAGCCCGGGACTCAGACGCTACGAGCAGTACTTC
j_gene: TRBJ2-7; d_gene: .; abundance: .; v_gene: TRBV6-5; CDR3aa: CASAFGSGKAPYEQYF; CDR3nt: TGTGCCAGCGCCTTCGGCTCAGGGAAGGCCCCCTACGAGCAGTACTTC
j_gene: TRBJ2-2; d_gene: .; abundance: .; v_gene: TRBV20-1; CDR3aa: CSARDQSGWNTGELFF; CDR3nt: TGCAGTGCTAGAGATCAGTCAGGGTGGAACACCGGGGAGCTGTTTTTT
j_gene: TRBJ1-5; d_gene: .; abundance: .; v_gene: TRBV20-1; CDR3aa: CSARKRPGEQPQHF; CDR3nt: TGCAGTGCTAGAAAAAGGCCAGGGGAACAGCCCCAGCATTTT
j_gene: TRBJ1-1; d_gene: .; abundance: .; v_gene: TRBV29-1; CDR3aa: CSVNGRLGVTEAFF; CDR3nt: TGCAGCGTTAATGGACGGTTAGGGGTCACTGAAGCTTTCTTT
j_gene: TRBJ1-6; d_gene: .; abundance: few; v_gene: TRBV6-5; CDR3aa: CASSRTELSYNSPLHF; CDR3nt: TGTGCCAGCAGCCGGACAGAGCTCTCCTATAATTCACCCCTCCACTTT
j_gene: TRBJ1-2; d_gene: .; abundance: .; v_gene: TRBV21-1; CDR3aa: CAREWDCNYGYTF; CDR3nt: TGTGCCAGGGAATGGGACTGCAACTATGGCTACACCTTC
j_gene: TRBJ2-7; d_gene: .; abundance: .; v_gene: TRBV7-9; CDR3aa: CASSSPSGKRPYEQYF; CDR3nt: TGTGCCAGCAGCTCCCCGTCCGGGAAACGGCCCTACGAGCAGTACTTC
j_gene: TRBJ2-1; d_gene: TRBD1; abundance: .; v_gene: TRBV6-5; CDR3aa: CATTIQGAYNEQFF; CDR3nt: TGTGCCACCACCATTCAGGGGGCCTACAATGAGCAGTTCTTC
j_gene: TRBJ1-2; d_gene: .; abundance: .; v_gene: TRBV9; CDR3aa: CASSVAGNGYTF; CDR3nt: TGTGCCAGCAGCGTAGCTGGGAATGGCTACACCTTC
j_gene: TRBJ2-3; d_gene: TRBD2; abundance: .; v_gene: TRBV5-4; CDR3aa: CASSPTSGGRTDTQYF; CDR3nt: TGTGCCAGCAGCCCTACTAGCGGGGGGCGCACAGATACGCAGTATTTT
j_gene: TRBJ2-3; d_gene: .; abundance: .; v_gene: TRBV15; CDR3aa: CATSRKWGTYRDTQYF; CDR3nt: TGTGCCACCAGCAGAAAATGGGGGACGTATAGAGATACGCAGTATTTT
j_gene: TRBJ2-4; d_gene: TRBD2; abundance: .; v_gene: TRBV7-2; CDR3aa: CASAPSYGRGNIQYF; CDR3nt: TGTGCCAGCGCTCCATCGTACGGGAGGGGGAACATTCAGTACTTC
j_gene: TRBJ1-1; d_gene: TRBD1; abundance: few; v_gene: TRBV10-3; CDR3aa: CAIAWTGGDTEAFF; CDR3nt: TGTGCCATCGCCTGGACAGGAGGGGACACTGAAGCTTTCTTT
j_gene: TRBJ2-7; d_gene: TRBD2; abundance: .; v_gene: TRBV7-2; CDR3aa: CASSPRLAAEQYF; CDR3nt: TGCGCCAGCAGCCCTCGACTAGCGGCCGAGCAGTACTTC
j_gene: TRBJ2-1; d_gene: TRBD1; abundance: .; v_gene: TRBV3-1; CDR3aa: CASSPKGTGYYNEQFF; CDR3nt: TGTGCCAGCAGCCCTAAAGGGACAGGCTACTACAATGAGCAGTTCTTC
j_gene: TRBJ1-2; d_gene: .; abundance: few; v_gene: TRBV28; CDR3aa: CASSPSLGGYGYTF; CDR3nt: TGTGCCAGCAGTCCGTCATTGGGAGGGTATGGCTACACCTTC